A selection of T cell receptor beta chains follows, all from one sample in a study of response to subunit inactivated influenza vaccine. MiXCR, run by TCRdb on the RT-PCR reads, gives a single entry per CDR3 protein. The top ten hold approximately 7.6% of the sample, which has hundreds of thousands of distinct CDR3 sequences, around 15% seen once. This specimen consisted of PBMCs from blood, obtained 14 to 15 days before vaccination. Every receptor here comes from a man aged 50-59 years who received an inactivated influenza vaccine. CDR3s include the opening cysteine and the closing phenylalanine or tryptophan. The order of the fields is J gene, D gene, clone size, V gene, CDR3 protein, CDR3 DNA. The D gene is left open where the match is weak. Clone size is not always given. Where it is, it says once, few, many or a class for expanded clones.

>TRBJ2-3|NA|NA|TRBV3-1
CASSQVDLIYTDTQYF
TGTGCCAGCAGCCAAGTTGACCTAATTTACACAGATACGCAGTATTTT
>TRBJ2-3|NA|few|TRBV2
CASSEKRLSHTQYF
TGTGCCAGCAGTGAAAAGCGGTTGTCTCATACGCAGTATTTT
>TRBJ2-4|NA|few|TRBV7-8
CASSLWGQGGNIQYF
TGTGCCAGCAGCTTATGGGGGCAGGGTGGAAACATTCAGTACTTC
>TRBJ1-2|NA|NA|TRBV28
CASSLTLTETSNYGYTF
TGTGCCAGCAGCCTGACCCTAACAGAAACAAGTAACTATGGCTACACCTTC
>TRBJ1-3|NA|NA|TRBV2
CASSESPWGGGVPSTTIYF
TGTGCCAGCAGTGAGAGCCCCTGGGGGGGGGGCGTCCCGTCAACCACCATATATTTT
>TRBJ2-3|NA|many|TRBV7-2
CASSLRGLDTQYF
TGTGCCAGCAGCTTACGGGGATTAGATACGCAGTATTTT
>TRBJ2-5|TRBD2|few|TRBV12-3/TRBV12-4
CASSLHPSGVQETQYF
TGTGCCAGCAGTTTACATCCTAGCGGGGTCCAAGAGACCCAGTACTTC
>TRBJ2-7|TRBD2|few|TRBV27
CASSPRSGRPSYEQYF
TGTGCCAGCAGTCCAAGGAGCGGGAGGCCGAGCTACGAGCAGTACTTC
>TRBJ2-7|NA|few|TRBV5-1
CASSPRGKGGYEQYF
TGCGCCAGCAGCCCGCGTGGCAAGGGAGGCTACGAGCAGTACTTC
>TRBJ2-5|NA|few|TRBV11-2
CASSFSPVQETQYF
TGTGCCAGCAGCTTTTCTCCTGTCCAAGAGACCCAGTACTTC
>TRBJ1-5|NA|few|TRBV2
CASSGQSTNQPQHF
TGTGCCAGCAGTGGACAGAGTACCAATCAGCCCCAGCATTTT
>TRBJ2-1|TRBD2|NA|TRBV7-2
CASSLRREAWDEQFF
TGTGCCAGCAGCTTGAGGCGGGAGGCCTGGGATGAGCAGTTCTTC
>TRBJ2-3|NA|few|TRBV3-1
CASSQGESDTQYF
TGTGCCAGCAGCCAAGGGGAGTCCGATACGCAGTATTTT
>TRBJ2-7|NA|NA|TRBV30
CAWSTSNSYEQYF
TGTGCCTGGAGTACCAGTAACTCCTACGAGCAGTACTTC
>TRBJ1-1|NA|few|TRBV10-3
CAISDPGRMNTEAFF
TGTGCCATCAGTGACCCGGGACGGATGAACACTGAAGCTTTCTTT
>TRBJ2-1|TRBD2|NA|TRBV7-7
CASSQGTSAGNEQFF
TGTGCCAGCAGCCAAGGGACTAGCGCAGGGAATGAGCAGTTCTTC
>TRBJ2-3|NA|NA|TRBV18
CASSPPSGAHGGYTQYF
TGTGCCAGCTCACCACCATCGGGGGCCCATGGGGGATATACGCAGTATTTT
>TRBJ2-2|NA|few|TRBV28
CASSLTGYANTGELFF
TGTGCCAGCAGCTTGACAGGATACGCGAACACCGGGGAGCTGTTTTTT
>TRBJ2-3|NA|NA|TRBV6-2/TRBV6-3
CASSYVFGTDTQYF
TGTGCCAGCAGTTATGTTTTCGGCACAGATACGCAGTATTTT
>TRBJ1-2|TRBD1|few|TRBV30
CAWSWTGGYTF
TGTGCCTGGAGTTGGACAGGGGGCTACACCTTC
>TRBJ2-1|NA|NA|TRBV12-3/TRBV12-4
CASSSTPPGFSFEQFF
TGTGCCAGCAGTTCTACTCCGCCGGGATTCTCTTTCGAGCAGTTCTTC
>TRBJ1-4|NA|few|TRBV20-1
CSARLGLDEKLFF
TGCAGTGCTAGGCTGGGATTGGATGAAAAACTGTTTTTT